This T cell receptor beta chain was documented in a study of T cell repertoires in cytomegalovirus infection. Across the study: Both recently identified HLA-C-restricted and well-studied HLA-B-restricted CMV epitopes were used in the study.

Via MiXCR, TCRdb re-called the reads, giving one row per CDR3 protein. The sample carries around 570,000 distinct CDR3 sequences, about 39% recorded once. The germline CDR1 and CDR2 sequences are SGHTA and FQGNSA. The CDR3 contains 12 residues. Trimming removed 3 bases from V and 9 bases from J, with 12 bases in between. This clonotype has only a few counts. Its antigen is currently unknown. This specimen consisted of cultured PBMCs, obtained from culture after CMV antigen stimulation. The chain joins TRBV7-2 to TRBJ2-7, with D perhaps given as TRBD1 or TRBD2 (6 bases each). This TCR was sampled from a human donor in good health (CMV status not recorded). Some clones in this sample may be carry-over from other donors' samples. The CDR3: CASSFTRGVQYF. The DNA of the CDR3 is TGTGCCAGCAGCTTTACGAGGGGGGTGCAGTACTTC. Variable domain in full (rest from reference TRBV7-2 and TRBJ2-7): GAGVSQSPSNKVTEKGKDVELRCDPISGHTALYWYRQSLGQGLEFLIYFQGNSAPDKSGLPSDRFSAERTGGSVSTLTIQRTQQEDSAVYLCASSFTRGVQYFGPGTRLTVT.